This T cell receptor (beta chain) stems from a study of cytomegalovirus exposure and HLA in healthy donors. This table comes from immunoSEQ multiplex PCR, and its TCRdb copy is limited to in-frame clones, with some not included. The table lists around 150,000 clones, 88% of them singletons. Germline loops: CDR1 SGHNT, CDR2 YYREEE (reference sequence). Trimming took 0 bases from V and 6 from J, leaving 3 bases between them. The CDR3 sequence is 11 residues long. The source material was PBMCs. The chain has TRBV5-4 and TRBJ1-1; D is unclear. The TCR was taken from a young woman in good health and CMV-seropositive. In nucleotides, the CDR3 is TGTGCCAGCAGCTTGGGGCCTGAAGCTTTCTTT. Its translation is CASSLGPEAFF.